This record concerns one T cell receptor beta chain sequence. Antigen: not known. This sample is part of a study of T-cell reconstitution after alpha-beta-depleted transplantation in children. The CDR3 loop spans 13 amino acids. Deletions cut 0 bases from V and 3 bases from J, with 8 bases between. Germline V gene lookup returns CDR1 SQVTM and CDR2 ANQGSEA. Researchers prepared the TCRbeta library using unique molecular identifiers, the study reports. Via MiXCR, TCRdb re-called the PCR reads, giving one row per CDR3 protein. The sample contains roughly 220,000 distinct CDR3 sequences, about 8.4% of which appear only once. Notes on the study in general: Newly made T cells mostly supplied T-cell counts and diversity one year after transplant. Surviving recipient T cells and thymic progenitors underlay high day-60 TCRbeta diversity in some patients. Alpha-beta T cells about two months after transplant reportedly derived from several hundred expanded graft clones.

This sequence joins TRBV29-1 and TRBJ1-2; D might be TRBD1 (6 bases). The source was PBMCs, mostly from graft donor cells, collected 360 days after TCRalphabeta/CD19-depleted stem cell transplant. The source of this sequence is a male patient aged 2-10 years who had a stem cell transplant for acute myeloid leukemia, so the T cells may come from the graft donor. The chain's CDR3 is CSVEEWTDYGYTF. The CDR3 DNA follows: TGCAGCGTTGAAGAATGGACAGACTATGGCTACACCTTC.